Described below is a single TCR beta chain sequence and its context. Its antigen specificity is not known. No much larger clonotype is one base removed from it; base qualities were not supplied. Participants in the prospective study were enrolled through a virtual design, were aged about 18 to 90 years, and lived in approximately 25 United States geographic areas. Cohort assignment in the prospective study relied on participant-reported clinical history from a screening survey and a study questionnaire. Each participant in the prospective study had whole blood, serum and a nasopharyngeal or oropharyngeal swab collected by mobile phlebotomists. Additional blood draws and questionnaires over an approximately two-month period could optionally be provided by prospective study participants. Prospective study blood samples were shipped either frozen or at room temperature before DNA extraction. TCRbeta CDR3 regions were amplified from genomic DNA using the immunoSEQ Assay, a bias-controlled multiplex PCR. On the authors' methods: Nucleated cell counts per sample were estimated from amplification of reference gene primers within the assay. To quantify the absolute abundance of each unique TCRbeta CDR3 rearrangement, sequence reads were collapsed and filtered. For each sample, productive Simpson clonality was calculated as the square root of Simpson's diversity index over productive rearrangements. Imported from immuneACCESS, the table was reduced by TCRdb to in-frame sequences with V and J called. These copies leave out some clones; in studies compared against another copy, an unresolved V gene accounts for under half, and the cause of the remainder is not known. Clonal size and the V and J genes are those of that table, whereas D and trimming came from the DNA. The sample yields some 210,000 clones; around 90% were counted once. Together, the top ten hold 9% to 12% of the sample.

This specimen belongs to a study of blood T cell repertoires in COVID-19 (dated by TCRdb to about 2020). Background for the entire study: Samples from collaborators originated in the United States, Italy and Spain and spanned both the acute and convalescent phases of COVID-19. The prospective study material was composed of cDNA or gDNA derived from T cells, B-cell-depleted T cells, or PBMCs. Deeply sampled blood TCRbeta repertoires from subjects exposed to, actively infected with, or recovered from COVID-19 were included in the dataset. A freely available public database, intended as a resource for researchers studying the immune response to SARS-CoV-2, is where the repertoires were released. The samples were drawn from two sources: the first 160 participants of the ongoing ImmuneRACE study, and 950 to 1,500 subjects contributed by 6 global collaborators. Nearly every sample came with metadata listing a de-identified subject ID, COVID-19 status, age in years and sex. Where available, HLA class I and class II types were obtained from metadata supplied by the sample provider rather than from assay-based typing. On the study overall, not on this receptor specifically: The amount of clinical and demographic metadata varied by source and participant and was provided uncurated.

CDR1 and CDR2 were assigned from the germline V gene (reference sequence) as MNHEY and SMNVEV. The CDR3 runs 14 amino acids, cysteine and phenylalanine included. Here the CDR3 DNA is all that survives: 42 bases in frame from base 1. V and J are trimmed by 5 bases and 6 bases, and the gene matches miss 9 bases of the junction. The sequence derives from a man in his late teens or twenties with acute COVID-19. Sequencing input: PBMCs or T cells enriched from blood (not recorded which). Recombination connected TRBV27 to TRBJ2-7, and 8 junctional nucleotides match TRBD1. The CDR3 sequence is CASSRDTTGVEQYF. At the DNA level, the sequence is TGTGCCAGCAGTCGGGATACGACAGGGGTCGAGCAGTACTTC.